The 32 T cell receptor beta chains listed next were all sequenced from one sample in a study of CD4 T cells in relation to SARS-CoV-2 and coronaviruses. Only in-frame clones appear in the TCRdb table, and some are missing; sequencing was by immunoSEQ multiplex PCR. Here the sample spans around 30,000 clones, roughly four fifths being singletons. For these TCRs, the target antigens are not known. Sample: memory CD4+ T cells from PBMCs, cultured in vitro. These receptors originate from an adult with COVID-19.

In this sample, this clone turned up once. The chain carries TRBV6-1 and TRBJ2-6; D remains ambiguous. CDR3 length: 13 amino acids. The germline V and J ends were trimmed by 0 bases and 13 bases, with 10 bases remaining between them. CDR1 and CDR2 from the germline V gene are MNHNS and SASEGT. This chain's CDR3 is CASSEALPTVLTF. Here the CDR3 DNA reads TGTGCCAGCAGTGAAGCGCTTCCTACAGTCCTGACTTTC.

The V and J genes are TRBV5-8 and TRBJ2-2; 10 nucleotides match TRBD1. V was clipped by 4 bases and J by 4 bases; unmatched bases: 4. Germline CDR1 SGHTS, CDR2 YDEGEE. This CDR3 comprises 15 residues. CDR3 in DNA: TGTGCCAGCAGCCCGGGACAGGGGTTCACCGGGGAGCTGTTTTTT. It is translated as CASSPGQGFTGELFF.

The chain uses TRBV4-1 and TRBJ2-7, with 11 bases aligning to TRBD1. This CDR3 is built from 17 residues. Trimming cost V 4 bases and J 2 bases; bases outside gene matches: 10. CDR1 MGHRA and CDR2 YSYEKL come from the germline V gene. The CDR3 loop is CASSPLRPGQGAYEQYF. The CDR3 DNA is TGCGCCAGCAGCCCTCTAAGACCGGGACAGGGGGCCTACGAGCAGTACTTC.

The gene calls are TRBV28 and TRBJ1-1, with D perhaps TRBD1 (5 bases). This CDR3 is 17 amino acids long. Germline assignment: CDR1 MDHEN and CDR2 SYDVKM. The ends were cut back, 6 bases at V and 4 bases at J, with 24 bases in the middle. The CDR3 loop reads CASSSLSAPRGFTEAFF. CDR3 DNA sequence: TGTGCCAGCAGCTCCCTTAGTGCGCCTCGGGGGTTCACTGAAGCTTTCTTT. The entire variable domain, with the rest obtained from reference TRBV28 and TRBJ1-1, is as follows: DVKVTQSSRYLVKRTGEKVFLECVQDMDHENMFWYRQDPGLGLRLIYFSYDVKMKEKGDIPEGYSVSREKKERFSLILESASTNQTSMYLCASSSLSAPRGFTEAFFGQGTRLTVV.

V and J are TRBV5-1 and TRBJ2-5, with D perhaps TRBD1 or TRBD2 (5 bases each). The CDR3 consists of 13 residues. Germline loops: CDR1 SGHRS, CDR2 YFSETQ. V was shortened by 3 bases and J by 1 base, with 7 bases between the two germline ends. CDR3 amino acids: CASSWDAQETQYF. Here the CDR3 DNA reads TGCGCCAGCAGCTGGGACGCCCAAGAGACCCAGTACTTC.

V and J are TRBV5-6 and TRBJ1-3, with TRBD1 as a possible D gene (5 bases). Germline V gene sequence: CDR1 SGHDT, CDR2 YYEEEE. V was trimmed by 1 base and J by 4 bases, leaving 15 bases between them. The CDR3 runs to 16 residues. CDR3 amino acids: CASSLFSSGQGNTIYF. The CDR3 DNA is TGTGCCAGCAGCTTGTTCTCCTCAGGGCAAGGAAACACCATATATTTT.

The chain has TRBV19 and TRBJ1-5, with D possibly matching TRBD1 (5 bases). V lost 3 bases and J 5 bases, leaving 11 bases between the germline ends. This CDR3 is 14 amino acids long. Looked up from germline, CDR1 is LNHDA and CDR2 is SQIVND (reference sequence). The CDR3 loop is CASSMWGGDQPQHF. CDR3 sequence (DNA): TGTGCCAGTAGTATGTGGGGGGGAGATCAGCCCCAGCATTTT.

Here the CDR3 DNA reads TGTGCCAGCAGCAAAGGCGTCGGACAGGCGGGAATCTCGCAACTTACCAAATACGAGCAGTACTTC. Its protein product is CASSKGVGQAGISQLTKYEQYF. This sequence joins TRBV21-1 and TRBJ2-7; the DNA was not used to check the table's D call, TRBD1. TRBV21-1 is an annotated pseudogene. The CDR3 covers 22 residues.

This CDR3 is CASSFRPTGELFF. DNA for the CDR3: TGTGCCAGCAGTTTCCGCCCGACCGGGGAGCTGTTTTTT. This sequence joins TRBV27 and TRBJ2-2; no clear D. CDR3 length: 13 residues. CDR1 and CDR2 (germline): MNHEY, SMNVEV (reference sequence). The germline V and J ends were trimmed by 3 bases and 5 bases, with 7 bases remaining between them.

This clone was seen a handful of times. DNA of the CDR3: TGTGCTAGTGGGGCGGACGGGAGGCTGACAGATACGCAGTATTTT. It yields the protein CASGADGRLTDTQYF. This chain joins TRBV12-5 and TRBJ2-3; TRBD2 agrees at 7 bases. J was trimmed by 3 bases and V by 6 bases; bases with no gene match: 9. This CDR3 is built from 15 residues. In germline, CDR1 is LGHNT, CDR2 FRNRAP.

The CDR3 nucleotides read TGTGCCAGCAGCGTACAGGACCTGAACACCGGGGAGCTGTTTTTT. Its protein product is CASSVQDLNTGELFF. The chain uses TRBV9 and TRBJ2-2, with unresolved D. CDR1 and CDR2 from the germline V gene are SGDLS and YYNGEE. The CDR3 sequence is 15 residues long. V lost 1 base, J lost 1 base, and 8 bases lay in between.

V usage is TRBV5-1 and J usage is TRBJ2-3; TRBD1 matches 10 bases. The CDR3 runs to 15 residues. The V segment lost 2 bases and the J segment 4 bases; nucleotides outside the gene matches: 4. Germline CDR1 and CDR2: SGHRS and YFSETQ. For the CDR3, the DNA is TGCGCCAGCAGCTTCGGGACAGGGGTGGCAGATACGCAGTATTTT. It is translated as CASSFGTGVADTQYF.

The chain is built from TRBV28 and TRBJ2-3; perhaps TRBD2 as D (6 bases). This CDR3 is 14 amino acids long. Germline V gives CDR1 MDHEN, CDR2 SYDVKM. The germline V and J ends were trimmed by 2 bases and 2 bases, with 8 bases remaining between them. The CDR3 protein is CASSLGDFTDTQYF. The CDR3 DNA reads TGTGCCAGCAGTTTAGGGGACTTCACAGATACGCAGTATTTT. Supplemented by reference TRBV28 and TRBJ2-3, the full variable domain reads DVKVTQSSRYLVKRTGEKVFLECVQDMDHENMFWYRQDPGLGLRLIYFSYDVKMKEKGDIPEGYSVSREKKERFSLILESASTNQTSMYLCASSLGDFTDTQYFGPGTRLTVL.

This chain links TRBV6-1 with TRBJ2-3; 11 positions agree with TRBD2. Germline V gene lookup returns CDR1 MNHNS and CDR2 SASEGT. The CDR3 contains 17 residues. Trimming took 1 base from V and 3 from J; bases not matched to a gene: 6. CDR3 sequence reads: CASSEVLLAGGTDTQYF. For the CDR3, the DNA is TGTGCCAGCAGTGAAGTCCTTTTAGCGGGAGGGACAGATACGCAGTATTTT.

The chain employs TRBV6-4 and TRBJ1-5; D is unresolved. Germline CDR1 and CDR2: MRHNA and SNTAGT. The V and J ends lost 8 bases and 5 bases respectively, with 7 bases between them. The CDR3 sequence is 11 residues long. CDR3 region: CASARYQPQHF. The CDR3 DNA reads TGTGCCAGCGCCCGTTATCAGCCCCAGCATTTT.

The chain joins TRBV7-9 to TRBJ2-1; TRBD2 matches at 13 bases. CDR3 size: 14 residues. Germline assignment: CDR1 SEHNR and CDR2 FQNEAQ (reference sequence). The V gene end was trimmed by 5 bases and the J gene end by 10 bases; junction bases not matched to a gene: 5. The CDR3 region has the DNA TGTGCCAGCAGCCGGACTAGCGGGGGTTTGGAGCAGTTCTTC. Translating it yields CASSRTSGGLEQFF.

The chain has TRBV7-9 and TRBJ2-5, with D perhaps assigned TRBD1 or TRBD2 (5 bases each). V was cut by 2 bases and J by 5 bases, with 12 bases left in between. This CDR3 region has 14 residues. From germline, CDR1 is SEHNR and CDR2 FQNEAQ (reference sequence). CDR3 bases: TGTGCCAGCAGCTTATATTGGGGCGGGGAGACCCAGTACTTC. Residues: CASSLYWGGETQYF.

The CDR3 loop is CASSPQGFGSNYGYTF. DNA of the CDR3: TGTGCCAGCTCACCACAAGGGTTCGGCAGTAACTATGGCTACACCTTC. V usage is TRBV18 and J usage is TRBJ1-2; unclear D gene. Trimming removed 1 base from V and 1 base from J, with 13 bases in between. Germline V gives CDR1 KGHSH, CDR2 LQKENI. The CDR3 covers 16 residues.

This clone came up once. The CDR3 is CASSPRDRAYQPQHF. The CDR3 DNA reads TGTGCCAGCAGCCCCCGAGACAGGGCGTACCAGCCCCAGCATTTT. The rearrangement joins TRBV7-8 to TRBJ1-5, with TRBD1 matching over 7 bases. The length of the CDR3 is 15 residues. J lost 7 bases, V lost 5 bases, and 11 bases had no gene match. Germline-derived CDR1 and CDR2 are SGHVS and FQNEAQ.

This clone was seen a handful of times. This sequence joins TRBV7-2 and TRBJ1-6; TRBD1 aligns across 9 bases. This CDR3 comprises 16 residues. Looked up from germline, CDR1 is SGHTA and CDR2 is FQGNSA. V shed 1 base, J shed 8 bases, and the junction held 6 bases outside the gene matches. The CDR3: CASSLGGTGSDSPLHF. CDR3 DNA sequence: TGTGCCAGCAGCTTAGGAGGGACAGGGAGTGATTCACCCCTCCACTTT.

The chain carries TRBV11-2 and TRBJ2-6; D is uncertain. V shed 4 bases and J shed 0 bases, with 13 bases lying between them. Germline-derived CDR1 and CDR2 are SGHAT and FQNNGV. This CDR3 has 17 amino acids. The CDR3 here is CASSSVAGFSGANVLTF. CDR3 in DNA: TGTGCCAGCAGCTCGGTTGCAGGCTTCTCTGGGGCCAACGTCCTGACTTTC.

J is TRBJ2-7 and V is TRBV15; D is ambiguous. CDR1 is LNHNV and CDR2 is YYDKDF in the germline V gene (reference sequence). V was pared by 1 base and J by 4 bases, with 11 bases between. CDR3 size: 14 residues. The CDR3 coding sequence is TGTGCCACCAGCAGAGCTATTGGTGCGTACGAGCAGTACTTC. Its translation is CATSRAIGAYEQYF.

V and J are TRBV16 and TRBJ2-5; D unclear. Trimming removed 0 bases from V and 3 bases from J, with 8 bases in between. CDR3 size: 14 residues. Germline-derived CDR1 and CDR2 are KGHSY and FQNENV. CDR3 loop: CASSQSTHEETQYF. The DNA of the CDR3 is TGTGCCAGCAGCCAATCGACACATGAAGAGACCCAGTACTTC.

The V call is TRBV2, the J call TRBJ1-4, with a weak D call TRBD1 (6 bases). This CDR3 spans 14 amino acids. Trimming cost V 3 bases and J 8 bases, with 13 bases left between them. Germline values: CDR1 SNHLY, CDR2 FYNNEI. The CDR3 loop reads CASSEDSYREKLFF. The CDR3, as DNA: TGTGCCAGCAGTGAGGACAGTTATCGCGAAAAACTGTTTTTT.

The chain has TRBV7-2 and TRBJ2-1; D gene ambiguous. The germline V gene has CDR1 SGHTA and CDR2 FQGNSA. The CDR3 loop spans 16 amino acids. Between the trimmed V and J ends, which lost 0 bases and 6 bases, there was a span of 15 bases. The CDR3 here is CASSLALKLIGNEQFF. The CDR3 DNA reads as TGTGCCAGCAGCTTAGCGCTTAAACTAATTGGCAATGAGCAGTTCTTC.

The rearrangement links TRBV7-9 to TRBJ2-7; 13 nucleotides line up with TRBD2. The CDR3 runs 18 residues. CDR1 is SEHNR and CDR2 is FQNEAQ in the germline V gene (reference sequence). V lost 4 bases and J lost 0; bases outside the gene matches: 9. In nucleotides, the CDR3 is TGTGCCAGCAGCTCAGCCGGGACTAGCGGGACAAACTCCTACGAGCAGTACTTC. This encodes CASSSAGTSGTNSYEQYF.

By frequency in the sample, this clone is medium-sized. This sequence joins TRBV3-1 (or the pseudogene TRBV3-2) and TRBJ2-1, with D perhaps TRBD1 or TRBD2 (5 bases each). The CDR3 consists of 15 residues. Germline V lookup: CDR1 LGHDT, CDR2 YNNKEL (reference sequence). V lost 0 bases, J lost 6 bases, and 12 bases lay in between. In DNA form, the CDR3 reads TGTGCCAGCAGCCAAGACCGAGGGGTGTTCAATGAGCAGTTCTTC. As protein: CASSQDRGVFNEQFF.

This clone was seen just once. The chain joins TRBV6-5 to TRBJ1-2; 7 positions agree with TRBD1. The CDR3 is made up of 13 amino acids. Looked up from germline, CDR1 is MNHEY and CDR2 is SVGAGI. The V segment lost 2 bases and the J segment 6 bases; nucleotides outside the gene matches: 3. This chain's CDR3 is CASSYRDRDGYTF. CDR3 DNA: TGTGCCAGCAGTTACCGGGACAGAGATGGCTACACCTTC.

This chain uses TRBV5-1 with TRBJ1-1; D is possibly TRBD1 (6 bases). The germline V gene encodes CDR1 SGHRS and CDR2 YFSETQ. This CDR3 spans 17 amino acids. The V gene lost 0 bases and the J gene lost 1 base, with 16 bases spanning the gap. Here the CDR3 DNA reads TGCGCCAGCAGCTTGGCCTTCGACAGGAGGGGGAACACTGAAGCTTTCTTT. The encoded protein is CASSLAFDRRGNTEAFF. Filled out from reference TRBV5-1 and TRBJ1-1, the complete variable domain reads KAGVTQTPRYLIKTRGQQVTLSCSPISGHRSVSWYQQTPGQGLQFLFEYFSETQRNKGNFPGRFSGRQFSNSRSEMNVSTLELGDSALYLCASSLAFDRRGNTEAFFGQGTRLTVV.

The CDR3 nucleotides are TGTGCCAGCAGCTTAGCGTTTGGCGTCTCCTACGAGCAGTACTTC. This gives the protein CASSLAFGVSYEQYF. The gene calls are TRBV7-2 and TRBJ2-7, with no clear D. CDR1 is SGHTA and CDR2 is FQGNSA in the germline V gene. The CDR3 consists of 15 residues. V gave up 0 bases and J gave up 0 bases, with 9 bases separating them.

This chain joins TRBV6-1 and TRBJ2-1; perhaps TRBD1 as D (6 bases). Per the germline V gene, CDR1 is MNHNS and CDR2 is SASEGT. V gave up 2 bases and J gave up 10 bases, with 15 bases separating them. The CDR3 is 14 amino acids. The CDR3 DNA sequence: TGTGCCAGCAGTGAACCATCGTGGGGACAAGAGCAGTTCTTC. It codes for CASSEPSWGQEQFF.

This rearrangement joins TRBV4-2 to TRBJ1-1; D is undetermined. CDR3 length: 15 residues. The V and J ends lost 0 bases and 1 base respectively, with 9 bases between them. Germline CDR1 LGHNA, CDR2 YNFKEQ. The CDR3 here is CASSQDPLTNTEAFF. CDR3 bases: TGTGCCAGCAGCCAAGATCCACTCACGAACACTGAAGCTTTCTTT.